These T cell receptor beta chains were read from a single sample in a study of blood T cell repertoires in COVID-19. The assay was immunoSEQ multiplex PCR, and TCRdb's table has in-frame clones only and misses some. The sample holds 500,000 or so clones, about nine tenths seen once. The sample consisted of PBMCs or T cells enriched from blood (not recorded which). The source is a woman under 30 who had recovered from COVID-19. Both conserved end residues are part of each CDR3. The D gene is left open where the match is weak. Some rows have no size entry. The others give once, few or many, or a class for an expanded clone.

J gene | V gene | CDR3 length | D gene | clone size | CDR3 DNA | CDR3 protein
TRBJ2-2 | TRBV7-9 | 15 | TRBD1 | . | TGTGCCAGCAGTTCTCCCGGACAGGGGTTCGGGGAGCTGTTTTTT | CASSSPGQGFGELFF
TRBJ2-5 | TRBV11-2 | 15 | . | . | TGTGCCAGCAGCTTCTTTGAGGACAGTCAAGAGACCCAGTACTTC | CASSFFEDSQETQYF
TRBJ1-5 | TRBV18 | 15 | . | . | TGTGCCAGCTCACCATCACGGGGGGGAAATCAGCCCCAGCATTTT | CASSPSRGGNQPQHF
TRBJ2-7 | TRBV27 | 13 | TRBD1 | few | TGTGCCAGCAGTCGGACAGGGTTGGACGAGCAGTACTTC | CASSRTGLDEQYF
TRBJ1-1 | TRBV7-2 | 18 | TRBD1 | once | TGTGCCAGCAGCTTACCCTGGGACAGGGGGGTGGTGGTAACTGAAGCTTTCTTT | CASSLPWDRGVVVTEAFF
TRBJ2-6 | TRBV12-3/TRBV12-4 | 13 | TRBD1 | . | TGTGCCAGCAGTACCCAGGGGGATAACGTCCTGACTTTC | CASSTQGDNVLTF
TRBJ2-2 | TRBV25-1 | 14 | . | . | TGTGCCAGCAGGGTTGGAGGAGACACCGGGGAGCTGTTTTTT | CASRVGGDTGELFF
TRBJ1-5 | TRBV30 | 15 | . | few | TGTGCCTGGAGTCTCCCCGGCAGGTGGGATCAGCCCCAGCATTTT | CAWSLPGRWDQPQHF
TRBJ1-6 | TRBV11-2 | 15 | . | . | TGTGCCAGCAGTTTCCGGGGAGGGTCGGACTCACCCCTCCACTTT | CASSFRGGSDSPLHF
TRBJ1-5 | TRBV12-5 | 15 | TRBD1 | . | TGTGCTAGTGGTCCGAAGGGGGCGGGCAATCAGCCCCAGCATTTT | CASGPKGAGNQPQHF
TRBJ1-3 | TRBV5-1 | 17 | . | . | TGCGCCAGCAGCTCGGGAAGTTCGGGGAGCTCTGGAAACACCATATATTTT | CASSSGSSGSSGNTIYF
TRBJ2-1 | TRBV28 | 14 | . | . | TGTGCCAGCAGTGCCTCCAGGGTCTACAATGAGCAGTTCTTC | CASSASRVYNEQFF
TRBJ2-1 | TRBV7-8 | 15 | TRBD2 | . | TGTGCCAGCAGCCCTGCAAGCGGGAGGGGCAATGAGCAGTTCTTC | CASSPASGRGNEQFF
TRBJ1-1 | TRBV18 | 13 | . | . | TGTGCCAGCTCAGACATCATGAACACTGAAGCTTTCTTT | CASSDIMNTEAFF
TRBJ2-7 | TRBV10-3 | 13 | TRBD1 | . | TGTGCCATCAGTACGGGACAGGGCGGCGAGCAGTACTTC | CAISTGQGGEQYF
TRBJ2-5 | TRBV23-1 | 15 | TRBD2 | . | TGCGCCAGCAGACAGGCGGTCTGGGAGGGCGAGACCCAGTACTTC | CASRQAVWEGETQYF
TRBJ2-7 | TRBV4-2 | 13 | . | . | TGTGCCAGCAGCCAAGATCGGGGCTACGAGCAGTACTTC | CASSQDRGYEQYF
TRBJ2-1 | TRBV11-2 | 15 | TRBD2 | . | TGTGCCAGCAGCTCTAGCGGGGGGGCCGGGAATGAGCAGTTCTTC | CASSSSGGAGNEQFF
TRBJ1-1 | TRBV5-1 | 14 | . | . | TGCGCCAGCAGTTTAAACAGCCTGAACACTGAAGCTTTCTTT | CASSLNSLNTEAFF
TRBJ2-1 | TRBV7-2 | 16 | TRBD2 | . | TGTGCCAGCAGGAACAAGTCCACTAGCGGGGGTAATGAGCAGTTCTTC | CASRNKSTSGGNEQFF
TRBJ2-5 | TRBV2 | 12 | TRBD1 | . | TGTGCCGGGTGGACAGGGGGGGAGACCCAGTACTTC | CAGWTGGETQYF
TRBJ1-2 | TRBV29-1 | 13 | . | few | TGCAGCGTTGAAGGGATGGAACGGGGGGGCTACACCTTC | CSVEGMERGGYTF
TRBJ1-5 | TRBV12-3/TRBV12-4 | 12 | . | once | TGTGCCAGCAGTTTATGGCGGCAGCCCCAGCATTTT | CASSLWRQPQHF
TRBJ1-3 | TRBV5-1 | 15 | . | . | TGCGCCAGCAGCGACGGGACTGACGCTGGAAACACCATATATTTT | CASSDGTDAGNTIYF
TRBJ1-5 | TRBV27 | 13 | . | . | TGTGCCAGCAGTACAGGGTTCAATCAGCCCCAGCATTTT | CASSTGFNQPQHF
TRBJ2-7 | TRBV9 | 17 | TRBD1 | . | TGTGCCAGCAGCGTAGATATAGGGACAGTAAACTCCTACGAGCAGTACTTC | CASSVDIGTVNSYEQYF
TRBJ1-3 | TRBV14 | 13 | . | . | TGTGCCAGCAGCCAAGATCTTTCGAACACCATATATTTT | CASSQDLSNTIYF
TRBJ2-7 | TRBV13 | 16 | TRBD1 | . | TGTGCCAGCAGCCCTGCCGGACAGGGCGACCGACACGAGCAGTACTTC | CASSPAGQGDRHEQYF
TRBJ1-2 | TRBV7-2 | 15 | TRBD1 | . | TGTGCCAGCAGCCCCGTCCCGGGACAGGGTGGAGGCTACACCTTC | CASSPVPGQGGGYTF
TRBJ2-1 | TRBV7-8 | 14 | . | . | TGTGCCAGCAGCTTAGACAGAGACTACAATGAGCAGTTCTTC | CASSLDRDYNEQFF
TRBJ2-1 | TRBV19 | 16 | . | . | TGTGCCAGTAGTATGCTTTCCAGGGGACCTAACAATGAGCAGTTCTTC | CASSMLSRGPNNEQFF
TRBJ2-3 | TRBV7-6 | 17 | TRBD2 | . | TGTGCCAGCAGCTTAAGGCCAGCGGGGGGCCGAGGAGATACGCAGTATTTT | CASSLRPAGGRGDTQYF
TRBJ1-5 | TRBV15 | 15 | TRBD1 | . | TGTGCCACCAGCAGCTATGACAGGGGGAATCAGCCCCAGCATTTT | CATSSYDRGNQPQHF
TRBJ1-4 | TRBV3-1/TRBV3-2 | 13 | . | few | TGTGCCAGCAGCCGAGGTTTTAATGAAAAACTGTTTTTT | CASSRGFNEKLFF
TRBJ2-2 | TRBV30 | 12 | . | . | TGTGCCTGGTCGAAGGGGACCGGGGAGCTGTTTTTT | CAWSKGTGELFF
TRBJ2-7 | TRBV6-5 | 13 | . | . | TGTGCCAGCGAGGAGACAGGCACCTACGAGCAGTACTTC | CASEETGTYEQYF
TRBJ2-2 | TRBV30 | 11 | . | . | TGTGCCTGGACCCCGTCTGGGGAGCTGTTTTTT | CAWTPSGELFF